This TCR beta chain comes out of a study of blood T cell repertoires in COVID-19. Across the study: Recovery meant two consecutive negative NP/OP PCR tests, professional clearance, or resolved symptoms.

Sequenced by immunoSEQ multiplex PCR; TCRdb stores in-frame clones only, minus some. Among about 190,000 clones listed, about 86% were seen once. Per germline, CDR1 LGHNA and CDR2 YNFKEQ. V lost 0 bases to trimming and J lost 3 bases, with 9 bases between them. The CDR3 sequence is 15 residues long. The TCR was taken from a woman in her 40s in a cohort exposed to, infected with or recovered from COVID-19 (not recorded which). Sequences were obtained from PBMCs or T cells enriched from blood (not recorded which). This chain links TRBV4-2 with TRBJ1-5; D is possibly TRBD1 (5 bases). CDR3 DNA sequence: TGTGCCAGCAGCCAAGATCGACAGATCAATCAGCCCCAGCATTTT. This sequence encodes CASSQDRQINQPQHF.